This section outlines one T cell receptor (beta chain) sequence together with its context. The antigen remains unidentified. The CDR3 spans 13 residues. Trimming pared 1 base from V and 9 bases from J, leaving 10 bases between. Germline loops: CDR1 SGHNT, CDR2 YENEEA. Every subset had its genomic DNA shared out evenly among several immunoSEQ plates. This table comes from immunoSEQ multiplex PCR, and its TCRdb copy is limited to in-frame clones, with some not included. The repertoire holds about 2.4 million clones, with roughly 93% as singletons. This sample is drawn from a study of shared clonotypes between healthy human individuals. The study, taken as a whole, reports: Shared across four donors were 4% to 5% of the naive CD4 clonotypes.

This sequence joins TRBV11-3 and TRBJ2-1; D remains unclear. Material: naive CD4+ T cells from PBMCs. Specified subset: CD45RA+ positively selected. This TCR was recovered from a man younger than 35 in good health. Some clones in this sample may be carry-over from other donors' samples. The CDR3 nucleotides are TGTGCCAGCAGCTTAGCCGAGGCCGGTGAGCAGTTCTTC. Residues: CASSLAEAGEQFF.